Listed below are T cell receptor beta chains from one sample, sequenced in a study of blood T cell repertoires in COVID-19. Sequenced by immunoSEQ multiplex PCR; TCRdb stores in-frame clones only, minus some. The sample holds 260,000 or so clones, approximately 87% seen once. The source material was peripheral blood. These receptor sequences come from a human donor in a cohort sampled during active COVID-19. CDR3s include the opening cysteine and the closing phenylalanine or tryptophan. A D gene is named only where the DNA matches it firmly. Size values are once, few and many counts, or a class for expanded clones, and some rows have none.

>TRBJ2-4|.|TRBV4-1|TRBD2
TGCGCCAGCAGCCAAGATTATGGGGTAGCGGGAGCCAAAAACATTCAGTACTTC
CASSQDYGVAGAKNIQYF
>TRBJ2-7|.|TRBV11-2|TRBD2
TGTGCCAGCAGCTTAGGTAATAGCGGGAGGACAACTGGAGAGCAGTACTTC
CASSLGNSGRTTGEQYF
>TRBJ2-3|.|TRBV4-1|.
TGCGCCAGCAGCCCTCGTGAGGACTTCGGAGATACGCAGTATTTT
CASSPREDFGDTQYF
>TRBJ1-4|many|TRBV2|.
TGTGCCAGCAGCGCGACAAATGAAAAACTGTTTTTT
CASSATNEKLFF
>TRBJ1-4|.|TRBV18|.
TGTGCCAGCTCACCGTCACAGGGTTTTAGTGAAAAACTGTTTTTT
CASSPSQGFSEKLFF
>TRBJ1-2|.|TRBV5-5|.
TGTGCCAGCAGCTTGGGACAGAACTATGGCTACACCTTC
CASSLGQNYGYTF
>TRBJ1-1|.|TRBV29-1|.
TGCAGCGCTTCAGGGGCCACTGAAGCTTTCTTT
CSASGATEAFF
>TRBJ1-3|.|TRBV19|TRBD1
TGTGCCAGTAGTATTCGAGGAAACAGGGGGCCTGGAAACACCATATATTTT
CASSIRGNRGPGNTIYF
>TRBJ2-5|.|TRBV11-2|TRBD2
TGTGCCAGCAGCCGGAGCGGGGGTGTAGAGACCCAGTACTTC
CASSRSGGVETQYF
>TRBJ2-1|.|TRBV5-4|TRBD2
TGTGCCAGCAGCAGCGGGACTAGCGGGAGCCACAATGAGCAGTTCTTC
CASSSGTSGSHNEQFF